What follows are 23 T cell receptor beta chains derived from one specimen sequenced in a study of CD8+ T cells in alopecia areata. cDNA serving as the sequencing template came from extracted, reverse transcribed RNA. The assay was immunoSEQ multiplex PCR, and TCRdb's table has in-frame clones only and misses some. The table has approximately 65,000 clones, more than 40% seen once; the top ten hold approximately 18%. The sequenced sample was CD8+ T cells sorted from blood, obtained at week 0. These receptors were collected from a human donor with alopecia areata.

V usage is TRBV29-1 and J usage is TRBJ2-1; a possible D gene is TRBD1 (5 bases). V was shortened by 7 bases and J by 5 bases, with 12 bases between the two germline ends. The germline V gene has CDR1 SQVTM and CDR2 ANQGSEA. The CDR3 extends over 12 amino acids. Here the CDR3 DNA reads TGCAGCGGAGGACACCTAGACAATGAGCAGTTCTTC. Its translation: CSGGHLDNEQFF.

V gene TRBV29-1 combines with J gene TRBJ2-5, with 9 bases fitting TRBD2. The CDR3 sequence is 18 residues long. V gave up 6 bases and J gave up 0 bases; unmatched junction bases: 17. CDR1 SQVTM and CDR2 ANQGSEA come from the germline V gene. The CDR3: CSVDAPKRASGNQETQYF. CDR3 DNA sequence: TGCAGCGTCGATGCCCCCAAGAGGGCTAGCGGGAACCAAGAGACCCAGTACTTC.

The gene calls are TRBV9 and TRBJ2-1; 8 bases fit TRBD2. The CDR3 consists of 18 residues. Germline V gene sequence: CDR1 SGDLS, CDR2 YYNGEE. V shed 3 bases, J shed 0 bases, and the junction held 11 bases outside the gene matches. This CDR3 is CASSGNGGSGISYNEQFF. In DNA form, the CDR3 reads TGTGCCAGCAGCGGAAACGGTGGTAGCGGGATCTCCTACAATGAGCAGTTCTTC.

This clone was counted only a few times. The V call is TRBV30, the J call TRBJ2-7, with TRBD2 as a possible D gene (5 bases). The germline V and J ends were trimmed by 2 bases and 5 bases, with 16 bases remaining between them. Germline V gene data show CDR1 as GTSNPN and CDR2 as SVGIG (reference sequence). The CDR3 totals 14 residues. The CDR3 DNA is TGTGCCTGGAGTCCGGACTTAACTGTGGACGAGCAGTACTTC. This sequence encodes CAWSPDLTVDEQYF.

The V gene is TRBV2, the J gene TRBJ2-7; 7 nucleotides agree with TRBD2. Per the germline V gene, CDR1 is SNHLY and CDR2 is FYNNEI. V dropped 2 bases and J dropped 2; count of bases not matched to a gene: 9. The CDR3 covers 16 residues. The CDR3 coding sequence is TGTGCCAGCAGTGAATCCCTAGCGGCCCGAACCTACGAGCAGTACTTC. Translating gives CASSESLAARTYEQYF.

In its sample, this clone was seen a few times. The V gene is TRBV13, the J gene TRBJ2-3; 7 bases fit TRBD1. Germline-derived CDR1 and CDR2 are PRHDT and FYEKMQ (reference sequence). This CDR3 spans 16 amino acids. V lost 5 bases and J lost 0; bases outside the gene matches: 8. The CDR3: CASSHRGSLSTDTQYF. The CDR3 coding sequence is TGTGCCAGCAGCCACAGGGGTTCCCTTAGCACAGATACGCAGTATTTT.

The chain is built from TRBV29-1 and TRBJ2-1; 11 bases map to TRBD2. Germline assignment: CDR1 SQVTM and CDR2 ANQGSEA. CDR3 size: 16 residues. J gave up 7 bases and V 0 bases, and 8 bases lay outside the gene matches. The CDR3 protein is CSVEDFTSGRRNEQFF. In nucleotides, the CDR3 is TGCAGCGTTGAAGATTTTACTAGCGGGAGAAGGAATGAGCAGTTCTTC.

A single count supports this clone. The rearrangement joins TRBV5-4 to TRBJ2-7, with TRBD1 matching 8 bases. The CDR3 runs 15 residues. V lost 0 bases and J lost 2; bases outside the gene matches: 4. Germline lookup yields CDR1 SGHNT and CDR2 YYREEE (reference sequence). This CDR3 reads CASSLGTGTTYEQYF. The CDR3 DNA reads as TGTGCCAGCAGCTTGGGGACAGGGACCACCTACGAGCAGTACTTC. Combining the CDR3 with reference TRBV5-4 and TRBJ2-7 gives the whole variable domain ETGVTQSPTHLIKTRGQQVTLRCSSQSGHNTVSWYQQALGQGPQFIFQYYREEENGRGNFPPRFSGLQFPNYSSELNVNALELDDSALYLCASSLGTGTTYEQYFGPGTRLTVT.

The CDR3 DNA sequence: TGTGCCAGCGCCGCAAGCCGACAACAATACTATGGCTACACCTTC. Translation: CASAASRQQYYGYTF. J is TRBJ1-2 and V is TRBV2; D gene uncertain. CDR3 length equals 15 residues. The germline V gene encodes CDR1 SNHLY and CDR2 FYNNEI. The ends were cut back, 8 bases at V and 3 bases at J, with 19 bases in the middle.

CDR3 sequence reads: CATHLEQYF. The CDR3 coding sequence is TGCGCCACCCACCTGGAGCAGTACTTC. The chain recombines TRBV23-1 with TRBJ2-7; no definite D call. TRBV23-1 is reported as an ORF; its role is uncertain. This CDR3 has 9 amino acids. V was cut by 10 bases and J by 7 bases, with 8 bases left in between.

V is TRBV15 and J is TRBJ2-4; D unclear. The V gene lost 4 bases and the J gene lost 2 bases, with 6 bases spanning the gap. This CDR3 spans 13 amino acids. Germline V gene lookup returns CDR1 LNHNV and CDR2 YYDKDF (reference sequence). As DNA, the CDR3 is TGTGCCACCAGCACCGTTACCAAAAACATTCAGTACTTC. Its protein is CATSTVTKNIQYF.

The genes are TRBV29-1 and TRBJ2-2; D remains unclear. V lost 3 bases and J lost 8, with 4 bases in between. Germline V lookup: CDR1 SQVTM, CDR2 ANQGSEA. This CDR3 spans 10 amino acids. The CDR3 sequence: CSVDAGELFF. The CDR3, as DNA: TGCAGCGTTGACGCAGGGGAGCTGTTTTTT.

Ten or more counts support this clone. The J gene is TRBJ1-2, the V gene TRBV19, with TRBD1 identical over 7 bases. Germline lookup yields CDR1 LNHDA and CDR2 SQIVND (reference sequence). CDR3 length equals 14 residues. V was pared by 5 bases and J by 8 bases, with 11 bases of the junction left unmatched. CDR3 in amino acids: CASSPRTDRRGYTF. In DNA form, the CDR3 reads TGTGCCAGTAGTCCCCGAACGGACAGGAGGGGCTACACCTTC.

There are a few counts of this clone. J is TRBJ2-3 and V is TRBV7-8, with D perhaps matching TRBD2 (6 bases). CDR3 size: 16 residues. Germline V CDR1 and CDR2: SGHVS, FQNEAQ. V lost 2 bases and J lost 4, with 16 bases in between. This CDR3 is CASSLPLELASDTQYF. CDR3 coding DNA: TGTGCCAGCAGCTTACCCCTCGAGCTAGCGTCAGATACGCAGTATTTT.

This clone was seen only a few times. The chain is built from TRBV7-9 and TRBJ2-7; 11 nucleotides align to TRBD2. Germline V lookup: CDR1 SEHNR, CDR2 FQNEAQ (reference sequence). The CDR3 loop spans 15 amino acids. J gave up 4 bases and V 5 bases, and 7 bases lay outside the gene matches. The CDR3 region has the DNA TGTGCCAGCAGCCAACCACTAGCGGGAGTGTACGAGCAGTACTTC. Encoded protein: CASSQPLAGVYEQYF. Drawing the rest from reference TRBV7-9 and TRBJ2-7, the complete variable domain is DTGVSQNPRHKITKRGQNVTFRCDPISEHNRLYWYRQTLGQGPEFLTYFQNEAQLEKSRLLSDRFSAERPKGSFSTLEIQRTEQGDSAMYLCASSQPLAGVYEQYFGPGTRLTVT.

The chain links TRBV5-4 to TRBJ1-3; D uncertain. The CDR3 covers 17 residues. The V and J ends lost 2 bases and 0 bases respectively, with 15 bases between them. Germline V gene sequence: CDR1 SGHNT, CDR2 YYREEE (reference sequence). Here the CDR3 reads CASSFVAQKSSGNTIYF. In DNA, the CDR3 is TGTGCCAGCAGCTTCGTAGCTCAAAAAAGCTCTGGAAACACCATATATTTT.

This sequence joins TRBV15 and TRBJ2-1; no firm D call. The V gene lost 1 base and the J gene lost 1 base, with 8 bases spanning the gap. CDR3 length equals 15 residues. From germline, CDR1 is LNHNV and CDR2 YYDKDF (reference sequence). CDR3 in amino acids: CATSRGQRSYNEQFF. CDR3 in DNA: TGTGCCACCAGCAGAGGTCAAAGGTCCTACAATGAGCAGTTCTTC.

The V gene is TRBV27, the J gene TRBJ2-7; possibly TRBD1 for D (5 bases). V was cut by 6 bases and J by 0 bases, with 12 bases left in between. The germline gives CDR1 MNHEY, CDR2 SMNVEV (reference sequence). The CDR3 covers 14 residues. DNA for the CDR3: TGTGCCAGCAGCGTAGGGGTGCTCTCCTACGAGCAGTACTTC. Encoded protein: CASSVGVLSYEQYF.

A few counts support this clone. The rearrangement joins TRBV6-5 to TRBJ2-4, with TRBD1 matching over 7 bases. Germline CDR1 MNHEY, CDR2 SVGAGI. This CDR3 region has 14 residues. V gave up 6 bases and J gave up 5 bases; unmatched junction bases: 7. CDR3 protein: CASSPRQGENIQYF. DNA of the CDR3: TGTGCCAGCAGCCCTAGGCAGGGGGAAAACATTCAGTACTTC.

J is TRBJ2-2 and V is TRBV7-9; possible D gene TRBD2, 6 bases. Germline V lookup: CDR1 SEHNR, CDR2 FQNEAQ (reference sequence). Trimming left V 1 base short and J 3 bases short, with 9 bases between. The CDR3 runs to 15 residues. This CDR3 is CASSLGRVDTGELFF. The CDR3 region has the DNA TGTGCCAGCAGCTTAGGGAGGGTGGACACCGGGGAGCTGTTTTTT. Variable domain in full (rest from reference TRBV7-9 and TRBJ2-2): DTGVSQNPRHKITKRGQNVTFRCDPISEHNRLYWYRQTLGQGPEFLTYFQNEAQLEKSRLLSDRFSAERPKGSFSTLEIQRTEQGDSAMYLCASSLGRVDTGELFFGEGSRLTVL.

This clone was counted a few times. The chain uses TRBV9 and TRBJ2-3, with D hard to call. The CDR3 loop spans 16 amino acids. V was cut by 0 bases and J by 3 bases, with 14 bases left in between. CDR1 SGDLS and CDR2 YYNGEE come from the germline V gene. CDR3 nucleotide sequence: TGTGCCAGCAGCGTAGGACCGCCTCGGACGACAGATACGCAGTATTTT. It is translated as CASSVGPPRTTDTQYF.

Only a few counts were recorded for this clone. This chain joins TRBV4-1 and TRBJ2-7, with TRBD1 identical over 7 bases. This CDR3 is 16 amino acids long. Germline V CDR1 and CDR2: MGHRA, YSYEKL. V shed 0 bases, J shed 2 bases, and the junction held 7 bases outside the gene matches. CDR3 DNA: TGCGCCAGCAGCCAAGAAGGCCCCAGGGGGACCTACGAGCAGTACTTC. As protein: CASSQEGPRGTYEQYF.

V usage is TRBV4-1 and J usage is TRBJ2-1, with D possibly being TRBD2 (7 bases). Germline CDR1 reads MGHRA; CDR2 reads YSYEKL. V lost 5 bases and J lost 8, with 19 bases in between. The CDR3 length is 15 residues. For the CDR3, the DNA is TGCGCCAGCAGCTGGTGGGGGCGGGAGTTCCATGAGCAGTTCTTC. Residues: CASSWWGREFHEQFF.